This T cell receptor beta chain is from a study of shared clonotypes between healthy human individuals. Broader study findings: Specimens sampled were limited to blood, with tissue repertoires likely differing.

The germline V gene has CDR1 MGHDK and CDR2 SYGVNS. V lost 3 bases and J lost 7, with 16 bases in between. This CDR3 comprises 14 residues. For every subset, genomic DNA was evenly distributed across several immunoSEQ plates. Libraries were prepared by immunoSEQ multiplex PCR; TCRdb keeps only in-frame clonotypes and omits some of them. The sample holds approximately 810,000 clones, 80% to 95% seen once. Naive CD8 cells comprised CD45RO-negative, CCR7-positively selected cells, excluding terminally differentiated effector memory CD45RA+ cells. Adults of Caucasian background living in Nashville, Tennessee made up all donors. Remarks on this clone: Its antigen remains unknown.

Sequencing was done on a sample of naive CD8+ T cells sorted from blood. The clonotype was recovered from a young man in good health. This chain uses TRBV25-1 with TRBJ2-7; tentatively, D is TRBD1 (5 bases). The CDR3 sequence is CASSDPDTLREQYF. The CDR3 bases are TGTGCCAGCAGTGACCCGGACACCCTCCGGGAGCAGTACTTC.